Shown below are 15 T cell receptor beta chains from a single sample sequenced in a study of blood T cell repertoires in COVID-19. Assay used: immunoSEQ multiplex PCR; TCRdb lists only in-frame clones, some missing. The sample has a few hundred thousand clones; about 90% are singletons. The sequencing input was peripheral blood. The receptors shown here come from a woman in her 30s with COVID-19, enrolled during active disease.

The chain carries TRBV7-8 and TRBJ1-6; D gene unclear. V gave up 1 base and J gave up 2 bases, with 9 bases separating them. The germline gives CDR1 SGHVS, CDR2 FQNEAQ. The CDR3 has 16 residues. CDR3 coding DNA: TGTGCCAGCAGCTTAGTGGGAGTAACCTATAATTCACCCCTCCACTTT. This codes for CASSLVGVTYNSPLHF.

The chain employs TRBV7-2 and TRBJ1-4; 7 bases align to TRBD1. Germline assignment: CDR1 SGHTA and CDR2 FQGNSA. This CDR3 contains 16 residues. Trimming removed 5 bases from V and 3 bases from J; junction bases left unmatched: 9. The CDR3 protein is CASSAPDRDPNEKLFF. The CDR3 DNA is TGTGCCAGCAGCGCGCCAGACAGGGACCCTAATGAAAAACTGTTTTTT.

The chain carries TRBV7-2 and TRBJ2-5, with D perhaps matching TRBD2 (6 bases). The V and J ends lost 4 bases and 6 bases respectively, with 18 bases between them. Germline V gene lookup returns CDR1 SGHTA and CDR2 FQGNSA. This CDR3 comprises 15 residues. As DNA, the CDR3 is TGTGCCAGCAGCTCCCCGGAGGGCAGCGAAAAGACCCAGTACTTC. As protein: CASSSPEGSEKTQYF.

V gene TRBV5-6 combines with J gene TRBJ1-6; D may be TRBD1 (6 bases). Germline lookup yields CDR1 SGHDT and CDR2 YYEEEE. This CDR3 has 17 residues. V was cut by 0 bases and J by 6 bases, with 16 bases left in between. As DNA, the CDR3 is TGTGCCAGCAGCTTGGCCTGGGGGCGCACGGGTAATTCACCCCTCCACTTT. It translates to CASSLAWGRTGNSPLHF.

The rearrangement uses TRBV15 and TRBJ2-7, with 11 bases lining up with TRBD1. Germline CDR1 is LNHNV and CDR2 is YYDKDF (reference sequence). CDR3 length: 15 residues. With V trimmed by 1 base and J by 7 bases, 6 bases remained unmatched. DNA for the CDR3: TGTGCCACCAGCAGAGGGACAGGGGGCATGTGGGAGCAGTACTTC. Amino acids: CATSRGTGGMWEQYF.

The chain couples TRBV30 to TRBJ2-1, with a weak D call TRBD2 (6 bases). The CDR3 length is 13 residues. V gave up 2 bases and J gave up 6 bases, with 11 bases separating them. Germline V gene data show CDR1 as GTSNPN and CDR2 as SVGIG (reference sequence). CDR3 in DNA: TGTGCCTGGAGTTTGGGAGGTGGCAATGAGCAGTTCTTC. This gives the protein CAWSLGGGNEQFF.

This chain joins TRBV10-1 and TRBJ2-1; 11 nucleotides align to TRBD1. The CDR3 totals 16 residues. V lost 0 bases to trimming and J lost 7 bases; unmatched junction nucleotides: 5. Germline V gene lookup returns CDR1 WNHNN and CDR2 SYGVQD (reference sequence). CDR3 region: CASSESGQGVGNEQFF. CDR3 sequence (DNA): TGCGCCAGCAGTGAGTCGGGACAGGGGGTAGGGAATGAGCAGTTCTTC.

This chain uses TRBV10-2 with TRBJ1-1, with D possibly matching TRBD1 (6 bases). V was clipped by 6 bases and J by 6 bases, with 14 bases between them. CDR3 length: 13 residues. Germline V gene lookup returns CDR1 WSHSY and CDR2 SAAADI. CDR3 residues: CASSVPGVAEAFF. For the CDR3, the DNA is TGCGCCAGCAGCGTACCAGGGGTCGCTGAAGCTTTCTTT.

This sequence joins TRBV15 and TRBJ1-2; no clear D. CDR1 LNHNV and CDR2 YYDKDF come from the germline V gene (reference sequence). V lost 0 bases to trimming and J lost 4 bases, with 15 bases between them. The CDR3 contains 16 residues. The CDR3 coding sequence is TGTGCCACCAGCAGAGAGGGAGTTCAAAGAGGCTATGGCTACACCTTC. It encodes CATSREGVQRGYGYTF.

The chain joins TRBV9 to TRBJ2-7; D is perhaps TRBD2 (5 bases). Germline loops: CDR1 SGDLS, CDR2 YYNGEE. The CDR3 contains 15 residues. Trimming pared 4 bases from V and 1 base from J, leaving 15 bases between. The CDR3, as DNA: TGTGCCAGCAGCCTCACGGGATCAGGTTCCTACGAGCAGTACTTC. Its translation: CASSLTGSGSYEQYF.

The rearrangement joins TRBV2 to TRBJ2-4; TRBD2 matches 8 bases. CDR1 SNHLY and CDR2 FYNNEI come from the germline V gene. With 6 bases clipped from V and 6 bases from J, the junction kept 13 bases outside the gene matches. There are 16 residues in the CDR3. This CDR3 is CASSAWSLAGGNIQYF. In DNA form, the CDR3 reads TGTGCCAGCAGCGCCTGGAGCCTTGCGGGGGGAAACATTCAGTACTTC.

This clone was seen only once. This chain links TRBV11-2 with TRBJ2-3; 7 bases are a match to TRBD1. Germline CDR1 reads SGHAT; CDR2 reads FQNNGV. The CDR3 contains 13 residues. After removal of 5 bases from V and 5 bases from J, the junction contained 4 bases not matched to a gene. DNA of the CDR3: TGTGCCAGCAGCCTTTGGACAGGAGATACGCAGTATTTT. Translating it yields CASSLWTGDTQYF.

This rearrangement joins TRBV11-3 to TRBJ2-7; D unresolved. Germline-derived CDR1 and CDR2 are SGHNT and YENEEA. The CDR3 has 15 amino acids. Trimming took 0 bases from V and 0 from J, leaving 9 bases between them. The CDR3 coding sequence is TGTGCCAGCAGCTTAGAGGTCCCAGGCTCCTACGAGCAGTACTTC. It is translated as CASSLEVPGSYEQYF.

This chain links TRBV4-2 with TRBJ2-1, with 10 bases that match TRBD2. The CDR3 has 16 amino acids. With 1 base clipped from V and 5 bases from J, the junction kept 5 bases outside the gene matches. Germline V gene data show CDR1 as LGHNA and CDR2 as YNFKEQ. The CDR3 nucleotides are TGTGCCAGCAGCCAAGCGAGGACTAGCGGAGACAATGAGCAGTTCTTC. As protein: CASSQARTSGDNEQFF.

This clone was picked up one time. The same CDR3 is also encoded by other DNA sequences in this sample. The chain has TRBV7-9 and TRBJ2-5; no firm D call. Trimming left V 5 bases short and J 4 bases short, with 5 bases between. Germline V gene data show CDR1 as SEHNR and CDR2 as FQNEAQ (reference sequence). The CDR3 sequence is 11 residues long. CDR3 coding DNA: TGTGCCAGCAGCCCCCGAGAGACCCAGTACTTC. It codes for CASSPRETQYF.